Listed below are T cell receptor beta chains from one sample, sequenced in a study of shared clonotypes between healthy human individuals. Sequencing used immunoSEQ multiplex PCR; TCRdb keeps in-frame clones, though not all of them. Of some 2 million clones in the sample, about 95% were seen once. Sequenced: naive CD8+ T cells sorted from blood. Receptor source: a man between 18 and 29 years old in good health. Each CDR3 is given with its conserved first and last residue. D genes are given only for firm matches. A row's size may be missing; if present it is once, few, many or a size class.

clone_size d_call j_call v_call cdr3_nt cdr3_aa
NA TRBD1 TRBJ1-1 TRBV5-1 TGCGCCAGCAGCTTAGGACAGGAGGCGTACACTGAAGCTTTCTTT CASSLGQEAYTEAFF
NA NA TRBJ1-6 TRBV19 TGTGCCAGTAGTATAGGCCCGACGATTTCACCCCTCCACTTT CASSIGPTISPLHF
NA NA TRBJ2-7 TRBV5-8 TGTGCCAGCAGCCTGGCCAACTCCTACGAGCAGTACTTC CASSLANSYEQYF
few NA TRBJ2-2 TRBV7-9 TGTGCCAGCAGCCCCGACACCGGGGAGCTGTTTTTT CASSPDTGELFF
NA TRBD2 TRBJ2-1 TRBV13 TGTGCCAGCAGTTATGGGACTAGCGGGGGCAGCTCCTACAATGAGCAGTTCTTC CASSYGTSGGSSYNEQFF
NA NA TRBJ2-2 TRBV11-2 TGTGCCAGCAGCTTAGATTTTTTCGGGTTTGGCGGGGAGCTGTTTTTT CASSLDFFGFGGELFF
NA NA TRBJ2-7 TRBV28 TGTGCCAGCAGTTTATCTTCCTACGAGCAGTACTTC CASSLSSYEQYF
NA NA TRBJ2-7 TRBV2 TGTGCCAGCAGCGAAAACTCCTGGGTCCACTACGAGCAGTACTTC CASSENSWVHYEQYF
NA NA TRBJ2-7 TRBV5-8 TGTGCCAGCAGCTTGTCTGGGGACATCTACGAGCAGTACTTC CASSLSGDIYEQYF
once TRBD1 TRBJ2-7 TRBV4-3 TGCGCCAGCAGCCAAGACATGGGGACAGGGGTCGATTACGAGCAGTACTTC CASSQDMGTGVDYEQYF
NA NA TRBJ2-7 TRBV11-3 TGTGCCAGCAGCCGTAACTACGAGCAGTACTTC CASSRNYEQYF
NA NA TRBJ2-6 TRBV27 TGTGCCAGCAGTTTTGTATCGGGGGCCGCTGGGGCCAACGTCCTGACTTTC CASSFVSGAAGANVLTF
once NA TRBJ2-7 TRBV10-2 TGCGCCAGCAGTGAGACAGCTTACGAGCAGTACTTC CASSETAYEQYF
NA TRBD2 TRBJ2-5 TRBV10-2 TGCGCCACAAGATTAGCGGGGGCGGGAGAGACCCAGTACTTC CATRLAGAGETQYF
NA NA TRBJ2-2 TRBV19 TGTGCCAGTAGCCCGGTAGGCGGGGAGCTGTTTTTT CASSPVGGELFF